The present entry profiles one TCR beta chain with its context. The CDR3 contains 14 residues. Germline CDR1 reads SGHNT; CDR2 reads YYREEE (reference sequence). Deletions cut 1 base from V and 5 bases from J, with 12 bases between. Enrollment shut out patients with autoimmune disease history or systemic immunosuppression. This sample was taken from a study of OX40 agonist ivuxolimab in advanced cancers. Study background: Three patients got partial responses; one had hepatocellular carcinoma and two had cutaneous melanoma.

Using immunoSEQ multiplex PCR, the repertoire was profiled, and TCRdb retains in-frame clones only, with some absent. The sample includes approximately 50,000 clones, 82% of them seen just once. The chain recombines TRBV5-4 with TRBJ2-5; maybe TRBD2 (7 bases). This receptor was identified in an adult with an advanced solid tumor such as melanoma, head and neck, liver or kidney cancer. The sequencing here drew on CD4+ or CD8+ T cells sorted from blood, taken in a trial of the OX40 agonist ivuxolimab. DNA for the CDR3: TGTGCCAGCAGCTTGAAAGGGGGGGCCGAGACCCAGTACTTC. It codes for CASSLKGGAETQYF.